Following are 24 T cell receptor beta chains from one sample sequenced in a study of CD8+ T cells in alopecia areata. Cutaneous lymph nodes were pooled and cells sorted by CD4, CD8alpha, NKG2D, NKG2ACE and more. Extraction of RNA preceded its reverse transcription into cDNA, which served as the sequencing template. Sequenced by immunoSEQ multiplex PCR; TCRdb stores in-frame clones only, minus some. The sample contains 270,000 or so clones, none of them singletons. What was sequenced was CD4+ T cells sorted from a lymph node. The source of these receptors is a C3H/HeJ mouse with alopecia areata. MHC haplotype of the mouse line: H2-k.

This clone was observed a few times. Germline and genes here are mouse. Partial CDR3 DNA: TGCACCTGCAGTGGGGACAGGGGGCCAGAC. Translating gives CTCSGDRGPD. The CDR3 reads in full as CTCSGDRGPDTQYF. V is TRBV1 and J is TRBJ2-5; 12 positions agree with TRBD1. The read terminates 4 residues before the CDR3 end, so the remaining end is supplied by the germline J gene. Germline CDR1 reads NSQYPW; CDR2 reads LRSPGD (reference sequence). The CDR3 covers 14 residues.

There are a few counts of this clone. Mouse names are used for the genes. The sequenced fragment ends 4 residues before the CDR3 boundary, so the rest is inferred from the germline J gene. The V call is TRBV17, the J call TRBJ2-7, with 10 bases identical to TRBD2. CDR3 size: 15 residues. CDR1 MNHDT and CDR2 YYDKIL come from the germline V gene. CDR3: CASSRDWTGGYEQYF. CDR3 bases read: TGTGCTAGCAGTAGAGATTGGACTGGGGGATAT.

In this sample, this clone turned up a few times. The gene symbols are mouse symbols. The read finishes 4 residues shy of the CDR3 end, and the germline J gene is used to complete it. The V and J genes are TRBV19 and TRBJ2-1; the match to TRBD1 covers 12 bases. The CDR3 is 15 amino acids. Per germline, CDR1 FNHDT and CDR2 SITEND (reference sequence). CDR3 in amino acids: CASSLGQGAWAEQFF. Incomplete CDR3 DNA: TGTGCCAGCAGTCTGGGACAGGGGGCTTGGGCT. Together with reference TRBV19 and TRBJ2-1, the CDR3 gives the full variable domain: GGIITQTPKFLIGQEGQKLTLKCQQNFNHDTMYWYRQDSGKGLRLIYYSITENDLQKGDLSEGYDASREKKSSFSLTVTSAQKNEMAVFLCASSLGQGAWAEQFFGPGTRLTVL.

A few counts support this clone. Each gene name is a mouse one. Incomplete CDR3 DNA: TGTGCCAGCAGCCGCGACTGGGGGACAAACACCGGG. It specifies CASSRDWGTNTG. The whole CDR3 reads CASSRDWGTNTGQLYF. The V and J genes are TRBV5 and TRBJ2-2; 9 nucleotides line up with TRBD2. The read falls 4 residues short of the CDR3 end, and the missing part is taken from the germline J gene. The junction had 3 bases not matched to a gene; V was cut back by 4 bases and J by 0 bases. The CDR3 is made up of 16 amino acids. Germline assignment: CDR1 LGHNA and CDR2 YNLKQL (reference sequence).

Turning to this clone: Mouse gene names apply. The sequence runs out 4 residues before the end of the CDR3; the remainder is reconstructed from the germline J gene. This sequence joins TRBV31 and TRBJ2-4; 7 nucleotides match TRBD2. From germline, CDR1 is GKSSPN and CDR2 SITVG. The CDR3 contains 15 residues. Trimming removed 0 bases from V and 1 base from J; junction bases left unmatched: 4. The CDR3 is CAWSLVGLGQNTLYF. Partial CDR3 DNA: TGTGCCTGGAGTCTAGTTGGACTGGGTCAAAAC. Together with reference TRBV31 and TRBJ2-4, the CDR3 gives the full variable domain: AQTIHQWPVAEIKAVGSPLSLGCTIKGKSSPNLYWYWQATGGTLQQLFYSITVGQVESVVQLNLSASRPKDDQFILSTEKLLLSHSGFYLCAWSLVGLGQNTLYFGAGTRLSVL.

This clone has just a few counts. These gene names are mouse names. This CDR3 is also generated by other DNA sequences in the sample. The CDR3 region is CASSRGLGGRYAEQFF. The sequenced part of the CDR3 DNA is TGTGCTAGCAGTAGAGGACTGGGGGGGCGTTATGCT. The chain combines TRBV17 with TRBJ2-1; TRBD2 agrees at 12 bases. The CDR3 end falls 4 residues outside the read, so it is completed with the germline J gene. The length of the CDR3 is 16 residues. The germline V gene has CDR1 MNHDT and CDR2 YYDKIL. Losses at the gene ends were 1 base for V and 4 bases for J; bases not matched to a gene: 2.

With regard to this clone: The genes and germline here are from mouse. The sequence runs out 4 residues before the end of the CDR3; the remainder is reconstructed from the germline J gene. The chain carries TRBV14 and TRBJ2-5, with unresolved D. Germline V gene lookup returns CDR1 SGHDT and CDR2 FRDEAV. V lost 4 bases to trimming and J lost 0 bases, with 9 bases between them. This CDR3 spans 14 amino acids. The part of the CDR3 DNA that was read is TGTGCCAGCAGTCCCGACAAAAACCAAGAC. It specifies CASSPDKNQD. The entire CDR3 protein is CASSPDKNQDTQYF.

For this clone: Mouse names are used for the genes. The read is 4 residues too short to cover the CDR3 end, so that end is filled in from the germline J gene. This chain connects TRBV1 to TRBJ1-1, with D perhaps TRBD1 (6 bases). This CDR3 has 12 residues. CDR1 is NSQYPW, CDR2 LRSPGD, per germline (reference sequence). This chain's CDR3 is CTCSAGQPEVFF. The CDR3 DNA, read in part, is TGCACCTGCAGTGCGGGACAACCA. Looking up the rest from reference TRBV1 and TRBJ1-1 gives the full variable domain: VTLLEQNPRWRLVPRGQAVNLRCILKNSQYPWMSWYQQDLQKQLQWLFTLRSPGDKEVKSLPGADYLATRVTDTELRLQVANMSQGRTLYCTCSAGQPEVFFGKGTRLTVV.

Notes on this clone: Genes and germline come from the mouse. The missing CDR3 end, 4 residues past where the read stops, is filled in from the germline J gene. The chain links TRBV14 to TRBJ1-1; weak D call: TRBD1 (5 bases). The CDR3 consists of 14 residues. The V gene's germline CDR1 is SGHDT and CDR2 FRDEAV. V lost 2 bases and J lost 0, with 8 bases in between. The CDR3: CASSLTDANTEVFF. CDR3 bases read: TGTGCCAGCAGTTTGACAGATGCAAACACA.

This clone occurred many times. Gene names are mouse gene names. The CDR3 is cut off 4 residues early in the read; its end comes from the germline J gene. The sample carries other DNA sequences with the same CDR3. The V gene is TRBV13-1, the J gene TRBJ1-2; D is uncertain. Trimming cost V 0 bases and J 0 bases, with 3 bases left between them. This CDR3 spans 13 amino acids. Germline CDR1 NSHNY, CDR2 SYGAGN. Incomplete CDR3 DNA: TGTGCCAGCAGTGATGTTGCAAACTCC. Translating it yields CASSDVANS. The complete CDR3 sequence is CASSDVANSDYTF.

This clone was picked up a small number of times. Gene and germline names: mouse. With the read ending 4 residues before the CDR3 end, the germline J gene is used to fill in that end. The chain carries TRBV1 and TRBJ2-3, with D possibly TRBD1 on 6 matching bases. Deletions cut 4 bases from V and 0 bases from J, with 11 bases between. The CDR3 is 15 residues long. CDR1 and CDR2 (germline): NSQYPW, LRSPGD (reference sequence). CDR3 protein: CTCSGGQSSAETLYF. Partial CDR3 DNA: TGCACCTGCAGTGGGGGACAATCTAGTGCAGAA.

Remarks on this clone: Germline and genes here are mouse. The CDR3 extends 4 residues past the end of the read, so its final part is completed from the germline J gene. V gene TRBV19 combines with J gene TRBJ2-1; TRBD2 matches 7 bases. The CDR3 is made up of 15 amino acids. V shed 6 bases, J shed 3 bases, and the junction held 9 bases outside the gene matches. Germline V gene data show CDR1 as FNHDT and CDR2 as SITEND (reference sequence). Incomplete CDR3 DNA: TGTGCCAGCACCCCGAGGACTGGCCTCTATGCT. Translating it yields CASTPRTGLYA. The entire CDR3 reads CASTPRTGLYAEQFF.

There are a few counts of this clone. The listed genes are named as in mouse. The read finishes 4 residues shy of the CDR3 end, and the germline J gene is used to complete it. The chain recombines TRBV13-2 with TRBJ2-1; TRBD1 is a possible D gene (5 bases). The length of the CDR3 is 14 residues. V was shortened by 0 bases and J by 3 bases, with 7 bases between the two germline ends. Looked up from germline, CDR1 is NNHNN and CDR2 is SYGAGS (reference sequence). The sequenced part of the CDR3 DNA is TGTGCCAGCGGTGATGCTACAGGCTATGCT. Amino acid sequence: CASGDATGYA. From start to end, the CDR3 is CASGDATGYAEQFF.

This clone was observed a handful of times. The listed genes are named as in mouse. The sequence runs out 4 residues before the end of the CDR3; the remainder is reconstructed from the germline J gene. V is TRBV13-1 and J is TRBJ2-2; 9 bases fit TRBD2. The CDR3 contains 16 residues. The trim removed 2 bases at V and 3 bases at J, leaving 5 bases unmatched. CDR1 and CDR2 from the germline V gene are NSHNY and SYGAGN. CDR3 DNA, as far as it was read: TGTGCCAGCAGTGAGGTGGGGGGGCGACACACCGGG. Residues: CASSEVGGRHTG. The entire CDR3 reads CASSEVGGRHTGQLYF.

This clone occurred a few times. Mouse germline and gene names are used. The read ends 4 residues early relative to the CDR3; the germline J gene fills the gap. The chain combines TRBV5 with TRBJ1-1; perhaps TRBD1 as D (6 bases). Per germline, CDR1 LGHNA and CDR2 YNLKQL (reference sequence). The CDR3 runs to 14 residues. CDR3: CASSQVGGRQEVFF. The DNA read from the CDR3 is TGTGCCAGCAGCCAGGTGGGGGGGCGCCAA.

Notes on this clone: The genes are named according to mouse. CDR3 sequence: CASSILASAETLYF. The CDR3 bases that were read are TGTGCCAGCAGTATACTGGCTAGTGCAGAA. The chain uses TRBV19 and TRBJ2-3, with D hard to call. The read stops 4 residues short of the end of the CDR3; the missing end is completed from the germline J gene. Germline CDR1 and CDR2: FNHDT and SITEND (reference sequence). V lost 1 base and J 0 bases, leaving 6 bases between the germline ends. CDR3 size: 14 residues. The full variable domain, rest sourced from reference TRBV19 and TRBJ2-3, is GGIITQTPKFLIGQEGQKLTLKCQQNFNHDTMYWYRQDSGKGLRLIYYSITENDLQKGDLSEGYDASREKKSSFSLTVTSAQKNEMAVFLCASSILASAETLYFGSGTRLTVL.

This clone was observed many times. Gene names are mouse gene names. The read is 4 residues too short to cover the CDR3 end, so that end is filled in from the germline J gene. The rearrangement links TRBV17 to TRBJ2-1; 9 bases line up with TRBD1. CDR1 MNHDT and CDR2 YYDKIL come from the germline V gene. V shed 1 base and J 6 bases; nucleotides not matched to a gene: 1. The CDR3 runs to 14 residues. The CDR3 reads CASSRVGQGAEQFF. CDR3 DNA (partial): TGTGCTAGCAGTAGAGTGGGACAGGGTGCT.

This clone showed up just a few times. Genes and germline are mouse. The read ends 4 residues shy of where the CDR3 ends; the end is completed using the germline J gene. The genes are TRBV5 and TRBJ2-4; D gene unclear. The V end lost 0 bases, the J end lost 0 bases, and 7 bases lay between the germline ends. Per the germline V gene, CDR1 is LGHNA and CDR2 is YNLKQL (reference sequence). This CDR3 has 15 amino acids. CDR3 residues: CASSQDPQSQNTLYF. The sequenced CDR3 bases are TGTGCCAGCAGCCAAGATCCGCAGAGTCAAAAC.

With respect to this clone: The gene names here belong to mouse. Read data end 3 residues before the CDR3 end; the end is taken from the germline J gene. The chain couples TRBV1 to TRBJ1-6; 8 bases align to TRBD1. TRBJ1-6 falls under the ORF class, with uncertain function. V trimming: 4 bases; J trimming: 8 bases; junction bases outside the gene matches: 7. The CDR3 totals 15 residues. CDR1 NSQYPW and CDR2 LRSPGD come from the germline V gene (reference sequence). The covered CDR3 bases are TGCACCTGCAGTGGCCGGGACAGGAGTGATTCGCCC. Its protein product is CTCSGRDRSDSP. The CDR3, in full, reads CTCSGRDRSDSPLYF.

Comment on this clone: Mouse gene names and germline throughout. Coverage ceases 4 residues before the CDR3 finishes, and the germline J gene fills in the end. The V gene is TRBV26, the J gene TRBJ2-4; D gene ambiguous. This CDR3 has 11 amino acids. Germline CDR1 and CDR2: KGHPV and FQNQEV (reference sequence). This chain's CDR3 is CANRQKNTLYF. Incomplete CDR3 DNA: TGTGCCAACCGACAAAAAAAC. Variable domain in full (rest from reference TRBV26 and TRBJ2-4): NSKVIQTPRYLVKGQGQKAKMRCIPEKGHPVVFWYQQNKNNEFKFLINFQNQEVLQQIDMTEKRFSAECPSNSPCSLEIQSSEAGDSALYLCANRQKNTLYFGAGTRLSVL.

For this clone: Genes and germline come from the mouse. The CDR3 is cut off 4 residues early in the read; its end comes from the germline J gene. The rearrangement joins TRBV5 to TRBJ2-3; 7 nucleotides line up with TRBD2. With V trimmed by 0 bases and J by 3 bases, 3 bases remained unmatched. This CDR3 contains 15 residues. Germline V gives CDR1 LGHNA, CDR2 YNLKQL (reference sequence). The CDR3: CASSQELGKAETLYF. Incomplete CDR3 DNA: TGTGCCAGCAGCCAAGAACTGGGGAAGGCAGAA.

Remarks on this clone: Here the gene names and germline are mouse. Read coverage stops 4 residues before the CDR3 terminus; the germline J gene supplies the remainder. V usage is TRBV1 and J usage is TRBJ1-2, with D possibly being TRBD1 (6 bases). The CDR3 length is 15 residues. Germline V lookup: CDR1 NSQYPW, CDR2 LRSPGD (reference sequence). The CDR3 protein is CTCSADWGAPYDYTF. Incomplete CDR3 DNA: TGCACCTGCAGTGCAGACTGGGGGGCCCCCTAC.

This clone was seen a handful of times. Each gene name is a mouse one. The read stops 4 residues short of the end of the CDR3; the missing end is completed from the germline J gene. The chain uses TRBV19 and TRBJ2-1, with unresolved D. The CDR3 contains 14 residues. V dropped 4 bases and J dropped 1 base, with 9 bases sitting between them. Germline V gives CDR1 FNHDT, CDR2 SITEND (reference sequence). This CDR3 is CASSLTKNYAEQFF. The covered CDR3 bases are TGTGCCAGCAGTTTGACAAAAAACTATGCT.

As for this clone: Gene names follow the mouse nomenclature. The CDR3 end lies 4 residues beyond the end of the read and is filled in from the germline J gene. The genes are TRBV19 and TRBJ2-2, with TRBD1 as a possible D gene (6 bases). The CDR3 runs to 15 residues. V shed 3 bases and J shed 0 bases, with 9 bases lying between them. Germline loops: CDR1 FNHDT, CDR2 SITEND (reference sequence). The CDR3 protein is CASSRGHSNTGQLYF. Partial CDR3 DNA: TGTGCCAGCAGTAGGGGACATTCAAACACCGGG.